These 27 T cell receptor beta chains came from one sample sequenced in a study of blood T cell repertoires in COVID-19 (TCRdb year 2020). Libraries were prepared through the immunoSEQ multiplex PCR assay. TCRdb limited this immuneACCESS table to in-frame rearrangements with V and J called. A share of clones is missing; checked studies link under half to unresolved V genes, and the rest is unexplained. This sample gives about 380,000 clones in total; more than 70% of them show up just once. The top ten hold roughly 1.4% of the sample. The specimen sequenced was PBMCs or T cells enriched from blood (not recorded which). The origin of the receptors is a man under 40 who had recovered from COVID-19.

In nucleotides, the CDR3 is TGTGCCAGCAGCCGGACAGTCCCGGGATACTACGAGCAGTACTTC. This codes for CASSRTVPGYYEQYF. This chain links TRBV6-5 with TRBJ2-7, with D tentatively TRBD1 (6 bases). Germline lookup yields CDR1 MNHEY and CDR2 SVGAGI. V was shortened by 6 bases and J by 3 bases, with 18 bases between the two germline ends. The length of the CDR3 is 15 residues.

The chain employs TRBV20-1 and TRBJ1-1; D perhaps matches TRBD1 (6 bases). V dropped 6 bases and J dropped 8 bases, with 10 bases sitting between them. The CDR3 contains 10 residues. Germline V lookup: CDR1 DFQATT, CDR2 SNEGSKA (reference sequence). CDR3 amino acids: CSAQGTEAFF. CDR3 coding DNA: TGCAGTGCGCAAGGGACAGAAGCTTTCTTT.

This clone occurred a few times. V and J are TRBV11-2 and TRBJ1-1; tentatively, D is TRBD1 (5 bases). The CDR3 loop spans 16 amino acids. Trimming shortened V by 0 bases and J by 0 bases, and 11 bases separated the two germline ends. CDR1 is SGHAT, CDR2 FQNNGV, per germline. CDR3 protein: CASSLDMWGVNTEAFF. Here the CDR3 DNA reads TGTGCCAGCAGCTTAGATATGTGGGGGGTGAACACTGAAGCTTTCTTT.

This sequence joins TRBV6-2 or TRBV6-3 and TRBJ1-2, with D unclear. Trimming shortened V by 0 bases and J by 2 bases, and 7 bases separated the two germline ends. The V gene's germline CDR1 is MNHEY and CDR2 SVGEGT. This CDR3 comprises 14 residues. Written as DNA, the CDR3 is TGTGCCAGCAGTTACTCGCAGAGGAACTATGGCTACACCTTC. Translation: CASSYSQRNYGYTF.

The chain joins TRBV27 to TRBJ1-4; 9 positions match TRBD1. After removal of 7 bases from V and 7 bases from J, the junction contained 10 bases not matched to a gene. Germline V gene data show CDR1 as MNHEY and CDR2 as SMNVEV (reference sequence). The CDR3 sequence is 15 residues long. The CDR3 is CASKGTGTGREKLFF. The CDR3, as DNA: TGTGCCAGCAAGGGAACCGGGACAGGGCGTGAAAAACTGTTTTTT. Together with reference TRBV27 and TRBJ1-4, the CDR3 gives the full variable domain: EAQVTQNPRYLITVTGKKLTVTCSQNMNHEYMSWYRQDPGLGLRQIYYSMNVEVTDKGDVPEGYKVSRKEKRNFPLILESPSPNQTSLYFCASKGTGTGREKLFFGSGTQLSVL.

The V and J genes are TRBV6-6 and TRBJ1-5; possibly TRBD1 for D (6 bases). Germline values: CDR1 MNHNY, CDR2 SVGAGI (reference sequence). The CDR3 sequence is 15 residues long. The V end lost 5 bases, the J end lost 2 bases, and 13 bases lay between the germline ends. CDR3 DNA sequence: TGTGCCAGCAGTCCTCTAAGACAGGGCAATCAGCCCCAGCATTTT. It encodes CASSPLRQGNQPQHF.

This chain connects TRBV29-1 to TRBJ1-2; tentative D call: TRBD1 (5 bases). Germline loops: CDR1 SQVTM, CDR2 ANQGSEA. V lost 1 base to trimming and J lost 4 bases, with 7 bases between them. This CDR3 region has 12 residues. The CDR3 DNA reads as TGCAGCGTTGAAGGACAGACCTATGGCTACACCTTC. Its translation is CSVEGQTYGYTF. The full variable domain, its missing parts supplied by reference TRBV29-1 and TRBJ1-2, is SAVISQKPSRDICQRGTSLTIQCQVDSQVTMMFWYRQQPGQSLTLIATANQGSEATYESGFVIDKFPISRPNLTFSTLTVSNMSPEDSSIYLCSVEGQTYGYTFGSGTRLTVV.

Points on this clone: This sample includes further DNA sequences coding for the same CDR3. The chain couples TRBV9 to TRBJ1-3; unclear D gene. The CDR3 is 14 amino acids. From germline, CDR1 is SGDLS and CDR2 YYNGEE. V lost 0 bases and J lost 2, with 6 bases in between. The CDR3 sequence is CASSVGGTGNTIYF. In DNA, the CDR3 is TGTGCCAGCAGCGTAGGCGGAACTGGAAACACCATATATTTT.

The chain combines TRBV6-2 or TRBV6-3 with TRBJ1-2; D might be TRBD1 (6 bases). V was shortened by 6 bases and J by 8 bases, with 16 bases between the two germline ends. Germline CDR1 and CDR2: MNHEY and SVGEGT. The CDR3 contains 13 residues. CDR3 loop: CASSPRTAQGYTF. The CDR3 DNA sequence: TGTGCCAGCAGCCCGAGGACAGCGCAGGGCTACACCTTC.

V and J are TRBV18 and TRBJ2-1, with D maybe TRBD1 (6 bases). The CDR3 sequence is 14 residues long. In germline, CDR1 is KGHSH, CDR2 LQKENI. V was cut by 2 bases and J by 5 bases, with 10 bases left in between. This CDR3 is CASSPGQNNNEQFF. CDR3 DNA sequence: TGTGCCAGCTCACCAGGACAGAATAACAATGAGCAGTTCTTC.

This chain uses TRBV27 with TRBJ1-1; 7 nucleotides agree with TRBD1. Germline-derived CDR1 and CDR2 are MNHEY and SMNVEV (reference sequence). With V trimmed by 5 bases and J by 4 bases, 10 bases remained unmatched. The CDR3 contains 15 residues. This chain's CDR3 is CASSPLGEGATEAFF. The CDR3 nucleotides read TGTGCCAGCAGTCCGCTCGGAGAGGGGGCCACTGAAGCTTTCTTT.

This clone has only a few counts. The chain is built from TRBV30 and TRBJ1-5; TRBD1 matches at 8 bases. The CDR3 extends over 13 amino acids. From germline, CDR1 is GTSNPN and CDR2 SVGIG (reference sequence). Trimming at V came to 5 bases and at J to 5 bases, leaving 5 bases not matched to a gene. DNA for the CDR3: TGTGCCTGGGGAACAGGGGGTGATCAGCCCCAGCATTTT. This sequence encodes CAWGTGGDQPQHF. The full variable domain, rest sourced from reference TRBV30 and TRBJ1-5, is SQTIHQWPATLVQPVGSPLSLECTVEGTSNPNLYWYRQAAGRGLQLLFYSVGIGQISSEVPQNLSASRPQDRQFILSSKKLLLSDSGFYLCAWGTGGDQPQHFGDGTRLSIL.

V and J are TRBV3-1 (or the pseudogene TRBV3-2) and TRBJ2-7; D may be TRBD2 (5 bases). Per the germline V gene, CDR1 is LGHDT and CDR2 is YNNKEL (reference sequence). Trimming took off 6 bases at V and 6 bases at J, with 12 bases between the two ends. This CDR3 contains 12 residues. The CDR3 DNA sequence: TGTGCCAGCAGAGACACTAGTGGCGAGCAGTACTTC. Residues: CASRDTSGEQYF.

This clone was recorded once. The chain couples TRBV10-3 to TRBJ2-2, with a weak D call TRBD2 (6 bases). Germline lookup yields CDR1 ENHRY and CDR2 SYGVKD. This CDR3 contains 13 residues. The germline V and J ends were trimmed by 9 bases and 4 bases, with 12 bases remaining between them. The CDR3 loop reads CAIPGLSTGELFF. In DNA, the CDR3 is TGTGCCATACCGGGACTCTCCACCGGGGAGCTGTTTTTT.

The rearrangement links TRBV7-2 to TRBJ1-1; tentative D call: TRBD1 (5 bases). V was pared by 1 base and J by 6 bases, with 12 bases between. Germline CDR1 reads SGHTA; CDR2 reads FQGNSA. The CDR3 has 14 residues. CDR3 sequence reads: CASSLGPGSAEAFF. CDR3 nucleotides: TGTGCCAGCAGCTTAGGCCCAGGGTCGGCTGAAGCTTTCTTT.

The chain uses TRBV4-1 and TRBJ2-1, with TRBD2 as a possible D gene (6 bases). Germline CDR1 is MGHRA and CDR2 is YSYEKL. This CDR3 spans 18 amino acids. V dropped 0 bases and J dropped 6 bases, with 21 bases sitting between them. CDR3 sequence reads: CASSQDRTLAMLTNEQFF. CDR3 bases: TGCGCCAGCAGCCAAGATCGGACCCTAGCGATGCTAACCAATGAGCAGTTCTTC.

This chain links TRBV5-1 with TRBJ1-1, with D maybe TRBD1 (5 bases). Germline-derived CDR1 and CDR2 are SGHRS and YFSETQ. V lost 0 bases and J 10 bases, leaving 10 bases between the germline ends. The CDR3 sequence is 12 residues long. The CDR3 sequence: CASSLEAGPAFF. In DNA, the CDR3 is TGCGCCAGCAGCTTGGAGGCAGGGCCAGCTTTCTTT.

The gene calls are TRBV6-5 and TRBJ2-5; 7 bases align to TRBD1. Germline lookup yields CDR1 MNHEY and CDR2 SVGAGI. The CDR3 is 14 amino acids. V gave up 2 bases and J gave up 5 bases; unmatched junction bases: 5. CDR3 protein: CASSYTGAQETQYF. In DNA, the CDR3 is TGTGCCAGCAGTTACACAGGGGCGCAGGAGACCCAGTACTTC.

The rearrangement links TRBV11-2 to TRBJ2-7, with D possibly being TRBD1 (6 bases). CDR3 length: 12 residues. CDR1 is SGHAT, CDR2 FQNNGV, per germline. V gave up 7 bases and J gave up 2 bases, with 9 bases separating them. DNA for the CDR3: TGTGCCAGCAACTCAGGGGCCTACGAGCAGTACTTC. Translation gives CASNSGAYEQYF. The full variable domain, with the rest looked up from reference TRBV11-2 and TRBJ2-7, is EAGVAQSPRYKIIEKRQSVAFWCNPISGHATLYWYQQILGQGPKLLIQFQNNGVVDDSQLPKDRFSAERLKGVDSTLKIQPAKLEDSAVYLCASNSGAYEQYFGPGTRLTVT.

This rearrangement joins TRBV6-5 to TRBJ1-6; 7 nucleotides match TRBD1. Germline assignment: CDR1 MNHEY and CDR2 SVGAGI. The trim removed 8 bases at V and 8 bases at J, leaving 9 bases unmatched. The CDR3 spans 14 residues. This CDR3 reads CASGTALGDSPLHF. CDR3 sequence (DNA): TGTGCCAGCGGGACAGCCTTAGGGGATTCACCCCTCCACTTT.

The chain joins TRBV5-4 to TRBJ2-3, with D maybe TRBD1 (5 bases). Between the trimmed V and J ends, which lost 4 bases and 3 bases, there was a span of 18 bases. CDR3 length equals 16 residues. The germline CDR1 and CDR2 sequences are SGHNT and YYREEE (reference sequence). CDR3 sequence: CASSLRQIDPTDTQYF. The CDR3, as DNA: TGTGCCAGCAGCCTTAGACAGATTGACCCGACAGATACGCAGTATTTT.

This clone was seen a handful of times. This chain joins TRBV6-5 and TRBJ1-2; possibly TRBD1 for D (5 bases). V gave up 4 bases and J gave up 4 bases, with 13 bases separating them. Germline V gives CDR1 MNHEY, CDR2 SVGAGI. The CDR3 runs 14 residues. CDR3 amino acids: CASSSRTLSYGYTF. In nucleotides, the CDR3 is TGTGCCAGCAGTTCTCGGACACTCTCCTATGGCTACACCTTC.

The rearrangement joins TRBV10-2 to TRBJ1-1, with D possibly being TRBD1 (5 bases). Germline V gene lookup returns CDR1 WSHSY and CDR2 SAAADI. V shed 9 bases and J shed 1 base, with 18 bases lying between them. This CDR3 contains 15 residues. The CDR3 is CASREAGLTNTEAFF. DNA for the CDR3: TGCGCCAGTAGAGAGGCGGGACTGACGAACACTGAAGCTTTCTTT.

The gene calls are TRBV10-3 and TRBJ1-5; no clear D gene. CDR1 is ENHRY and CDR2 is SYGVKD in the germline V gene. Deletions cut 4 bases from V and 0 bases from J, with 13 bases between. The CDR3 is made up of 16 amino acids. CDR3 nucleotide sequence: TGTGCCATCAGTGCTAGCCCCCCAGATAGCAATCAGCCCCAGCATTTT. It codes for CAISASPPDSNQPQHF.

The V gene is TRBV9, the J gene TRBJ1-2; 7 nucleotides match TRBD1. CDR3 length equals 15 residues. In germline, CDR1 is SGDLS, CDR2 YYNGEE. The V segment lost 4 bases and the J segment 2 bases; nucleotides outside the gene matches: 8. This chain's CDR3 is CASSSQEQGNYGYTF. Written as DNA, the CDR3 is TGTGCCAGCAGCTCCCAGGAACAGGGGAACTATGGCTACACCTTC.

This chain uses TRBV3-1 (or the pseudogene TRBV3-2) with TRBJ2-1; TRBD1 is a possible D gene (5 bases). The CDR3 is 15 residues long. Germline V gene data show CDR1 as LGHDT and CDR2 as YNNKEL (reference sequence). V lost 0 bases and J 7 bases, leaving 13 bases between the germline ends. The CDR3 DNA reads TGTGCCAGCAGCCAAGATGGCACAGGAGCAAATGAGCAGTTCTTC. Encoded protein: CASSQDGTGANEQFF.

This chain uses TRBV7-3 with TRBJ2-3; a weak D match, TRBD2 (7 bases). Trimming cost V 2 bases and J 4 bases, with 13 bases left between them. This CDR3 is 15 amino acids long. The germline V gene has CDR1 SGHTA and CDR2 FQGTGA. The CDR3 region has the DNA TGTGCCAGCAGCTTAGATGCGGGGGCCTCAGATACGCAGTATTTT. Its translation is CASSLDAGASDTQYF.